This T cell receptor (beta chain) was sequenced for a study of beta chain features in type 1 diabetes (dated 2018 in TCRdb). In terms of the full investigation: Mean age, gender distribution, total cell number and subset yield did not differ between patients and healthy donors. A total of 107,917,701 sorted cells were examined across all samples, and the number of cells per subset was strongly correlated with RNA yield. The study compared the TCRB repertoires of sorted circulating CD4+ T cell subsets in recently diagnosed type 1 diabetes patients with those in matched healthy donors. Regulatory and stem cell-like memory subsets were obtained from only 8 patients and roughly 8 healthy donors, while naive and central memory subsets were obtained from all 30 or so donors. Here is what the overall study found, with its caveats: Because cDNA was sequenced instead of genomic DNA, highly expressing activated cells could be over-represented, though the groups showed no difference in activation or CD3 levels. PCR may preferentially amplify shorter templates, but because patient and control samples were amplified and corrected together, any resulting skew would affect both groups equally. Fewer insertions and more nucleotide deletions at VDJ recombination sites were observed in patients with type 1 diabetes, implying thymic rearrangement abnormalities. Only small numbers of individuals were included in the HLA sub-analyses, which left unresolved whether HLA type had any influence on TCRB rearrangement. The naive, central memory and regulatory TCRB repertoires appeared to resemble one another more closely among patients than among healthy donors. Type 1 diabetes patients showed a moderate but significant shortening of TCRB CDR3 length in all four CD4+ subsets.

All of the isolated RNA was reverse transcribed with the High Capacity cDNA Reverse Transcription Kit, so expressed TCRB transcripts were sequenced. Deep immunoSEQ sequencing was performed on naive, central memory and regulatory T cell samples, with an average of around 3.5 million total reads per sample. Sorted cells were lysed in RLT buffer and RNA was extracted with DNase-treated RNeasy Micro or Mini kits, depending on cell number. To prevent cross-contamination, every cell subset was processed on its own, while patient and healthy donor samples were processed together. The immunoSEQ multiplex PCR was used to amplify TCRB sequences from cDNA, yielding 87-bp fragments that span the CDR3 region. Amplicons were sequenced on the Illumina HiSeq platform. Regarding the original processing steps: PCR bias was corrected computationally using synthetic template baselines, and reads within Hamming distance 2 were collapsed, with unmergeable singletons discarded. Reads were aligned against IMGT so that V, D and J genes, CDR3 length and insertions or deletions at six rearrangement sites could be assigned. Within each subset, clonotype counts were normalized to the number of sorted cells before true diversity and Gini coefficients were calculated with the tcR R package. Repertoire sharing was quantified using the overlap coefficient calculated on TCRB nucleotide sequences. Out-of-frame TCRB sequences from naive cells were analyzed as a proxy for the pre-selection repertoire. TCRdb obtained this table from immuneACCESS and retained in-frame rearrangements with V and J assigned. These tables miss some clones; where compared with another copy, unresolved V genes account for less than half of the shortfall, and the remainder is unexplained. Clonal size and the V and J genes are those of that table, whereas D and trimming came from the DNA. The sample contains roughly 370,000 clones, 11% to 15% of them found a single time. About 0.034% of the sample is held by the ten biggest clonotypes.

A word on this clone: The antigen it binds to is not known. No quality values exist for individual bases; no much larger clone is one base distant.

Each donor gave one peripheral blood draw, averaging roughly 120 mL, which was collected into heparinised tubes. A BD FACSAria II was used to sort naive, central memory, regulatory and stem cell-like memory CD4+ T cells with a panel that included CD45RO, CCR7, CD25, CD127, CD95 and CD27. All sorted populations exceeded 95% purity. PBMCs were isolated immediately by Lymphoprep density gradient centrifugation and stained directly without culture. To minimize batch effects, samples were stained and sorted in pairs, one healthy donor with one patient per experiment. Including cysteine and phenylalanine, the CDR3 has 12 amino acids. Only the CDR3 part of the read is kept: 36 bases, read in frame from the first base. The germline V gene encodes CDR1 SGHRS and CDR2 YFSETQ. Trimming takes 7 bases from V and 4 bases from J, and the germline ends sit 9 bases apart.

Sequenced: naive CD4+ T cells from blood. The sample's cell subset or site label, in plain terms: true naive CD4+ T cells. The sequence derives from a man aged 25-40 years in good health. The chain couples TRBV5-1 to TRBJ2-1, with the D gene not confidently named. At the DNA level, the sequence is TGCGCCAGCCGAGCATCATACAATGAGCAGTTCTTC. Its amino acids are CASRASYNEQFF.